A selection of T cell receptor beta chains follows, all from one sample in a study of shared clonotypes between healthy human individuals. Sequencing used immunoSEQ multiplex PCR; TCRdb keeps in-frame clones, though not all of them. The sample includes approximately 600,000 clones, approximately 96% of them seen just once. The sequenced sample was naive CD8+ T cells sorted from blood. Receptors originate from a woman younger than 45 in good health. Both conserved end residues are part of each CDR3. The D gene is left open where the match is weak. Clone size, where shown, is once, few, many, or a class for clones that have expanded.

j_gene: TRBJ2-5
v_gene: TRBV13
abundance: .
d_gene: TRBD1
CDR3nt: TGTGCCAGCAGCCCACCCTGGGACAGACAAGAGACCCAGTACTTC
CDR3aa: CASSPPWDRQETQYF

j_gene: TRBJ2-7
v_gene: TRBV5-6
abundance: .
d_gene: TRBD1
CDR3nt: TGTGCCAGCAGGGGACAGGGGAGACCCTACGAGCAGTACTTC
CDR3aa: CASRGQGRPYEQYF

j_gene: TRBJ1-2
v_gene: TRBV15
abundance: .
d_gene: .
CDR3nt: TGTGCCACCAGCAGAGATCCGGGCTATGGCTACACCTTC
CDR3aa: CATSRDPGYGYTF

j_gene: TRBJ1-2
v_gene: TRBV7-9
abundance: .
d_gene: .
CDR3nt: TGTGCCAGCAGGGAGCTAGCCGGGGGCTACACCTTC
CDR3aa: CASRELAGGYTF

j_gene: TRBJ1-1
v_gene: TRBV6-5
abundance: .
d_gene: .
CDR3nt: TGTGCCAGCAGTTCCTCCTCCTGGAACACTGAAGCTTTCTTT
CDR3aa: CASSSSSWNTEAFF

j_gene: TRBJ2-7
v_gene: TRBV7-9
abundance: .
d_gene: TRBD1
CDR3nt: TGTGCCAGCAGCTTAAGAGGGGGCGCGGTATCCGAGCAGTACTTC
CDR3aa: CASSLRGGAVSEQYF

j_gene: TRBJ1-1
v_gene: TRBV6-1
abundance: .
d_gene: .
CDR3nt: TGTGCCAGCAGGGATACAGGGAGCGGAACTGAAGCTTTCTTT
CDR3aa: CASRDTGSGTEAFF

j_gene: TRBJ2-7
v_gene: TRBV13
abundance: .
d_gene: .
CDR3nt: TGTGCCAGCAGCTTAAGGTCACAGTACGAGCAGTACTTC
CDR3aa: CASSLRSQYEQYF

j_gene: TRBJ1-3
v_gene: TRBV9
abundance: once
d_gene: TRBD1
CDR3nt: TGTGCCAGCAGCGCCACAGGGGGCTCTGGAAACACCATATATTTT
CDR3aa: CASSATGGSGNTIYF

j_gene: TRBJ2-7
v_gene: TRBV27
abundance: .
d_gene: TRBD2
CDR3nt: TGTGCCAGCAGTTTAGCGGGAGGCTCCCACGAGCAGTACTTC
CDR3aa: CASSLAGGSHEQYF

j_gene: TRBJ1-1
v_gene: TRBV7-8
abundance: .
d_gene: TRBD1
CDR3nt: TGTGCCAGCAGCTTGACCTTTTCCGGACAGGGCGTCGGGACTGAAGCTTTCTTT
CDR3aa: CASSLTFSGQGVGTEAFF

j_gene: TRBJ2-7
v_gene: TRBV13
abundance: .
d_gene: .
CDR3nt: TGTGCCAGCAGCTTAGGGTCTAGCGTATTCTCCTACGAGCAGTACTTC
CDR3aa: CASSLGSSVFSYEQYF

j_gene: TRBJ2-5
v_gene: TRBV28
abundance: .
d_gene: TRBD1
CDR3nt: TGTGCCACCACCACCAGCCAGGGGGCGCTTGGGACCCAGTACTTC
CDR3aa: CATTTSQGALGTQYF

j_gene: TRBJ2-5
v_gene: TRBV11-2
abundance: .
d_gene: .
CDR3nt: TGTGCCAGCAGCTTGGGCGAGACCCAGTACTTC
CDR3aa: CASSLGETQYF

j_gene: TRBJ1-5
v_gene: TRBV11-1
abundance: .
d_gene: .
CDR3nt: TGTGCCAGCAGCCGGACAAGCAATCAGCCCCAGCATTTT
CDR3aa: CASSRTSNQPQHF

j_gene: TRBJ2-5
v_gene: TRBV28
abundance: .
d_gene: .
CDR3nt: TGTGCCAGCACAAAGGTCGCACTGGAGACCCAGTACTTC
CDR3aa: CASTKVALETQYF

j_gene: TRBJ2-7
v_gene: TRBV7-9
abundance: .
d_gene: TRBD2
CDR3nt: TGTGCCAGCAGCGACGGACTAGCGGGGGGATACGAGCAGTACTTC
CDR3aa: CASSDGLAGGYEQYF

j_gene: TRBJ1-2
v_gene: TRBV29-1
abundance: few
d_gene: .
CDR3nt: TGCAGCACAAACAGCAACTATGGCTACACCTTC
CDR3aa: CSTNSNYGYTF

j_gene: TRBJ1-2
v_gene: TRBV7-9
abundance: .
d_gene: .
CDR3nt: TGTGCCAGCAGCTTAGGGATTTCACCCGGCTATGGCTACACCTTC
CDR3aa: CASSLGISPGYGYTF

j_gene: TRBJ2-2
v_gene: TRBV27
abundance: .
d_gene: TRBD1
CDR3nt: TGTGCCAGCAGTTTTAGGCCAGGGGGATTTGTAAGCACCGGGGAGCTGTTTTTT
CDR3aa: CASSFRPGGFVSTGELFF

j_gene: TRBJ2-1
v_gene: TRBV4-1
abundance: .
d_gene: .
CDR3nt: TGCGCCAGCAGCCAAGCGGTTAGCGTAGCCTACAATGAGCAGTTCTTC
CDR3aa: CASSQAVSVAYNEQFF

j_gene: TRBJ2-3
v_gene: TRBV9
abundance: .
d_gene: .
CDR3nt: TGTGCCAGCAGCGCGGACAGAAGGGCAGATACGCAGTATTTT
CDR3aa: CASSADRRADTQYF

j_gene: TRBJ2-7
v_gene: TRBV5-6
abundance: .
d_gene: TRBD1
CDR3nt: TGTGCCAGCAGCTTGAGCCCGGGACAGGGGAACCTAGAGCAGTACTTC
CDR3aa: CASSLSPGQGNLEQYF

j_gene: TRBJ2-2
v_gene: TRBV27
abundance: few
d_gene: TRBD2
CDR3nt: TGTGCCAGCAGTTTTACTAGCGGGATTGCTTCCGGGGAGCTGTTTTTT
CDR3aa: CASSFTSGIASGELFF

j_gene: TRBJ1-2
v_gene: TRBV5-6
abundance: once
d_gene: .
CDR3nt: TGTGCCAGCAGCTTGGGGGCAGGGTATGGCTACACCTTC
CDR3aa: CASSLGAGYGYTF

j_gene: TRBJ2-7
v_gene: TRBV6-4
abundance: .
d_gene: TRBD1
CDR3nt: TGTGCCAGCAGTGGCCCCCGGACAGGTGACGAGCAGTACTTC
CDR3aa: CASSGPRTGDEQYF

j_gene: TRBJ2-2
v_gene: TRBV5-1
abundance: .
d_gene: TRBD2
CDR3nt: TGCGCCAGCAGCTTACTAGCGGGAGACCTCACCGGGGAGCTGTTTTTT
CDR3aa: CASSLLAGDLTGELFF

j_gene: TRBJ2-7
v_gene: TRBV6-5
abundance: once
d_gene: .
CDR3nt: TGTGCCAGCAGCCCGACTCACAACTTAGGGGAGCAGTACTTC
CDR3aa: CASSPTHNLGEQYF

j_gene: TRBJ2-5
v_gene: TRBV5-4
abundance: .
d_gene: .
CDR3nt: TGTGCCAGCAGCTATGAATCGGGGGAGACCCAGTACTTC
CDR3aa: CASSYESGETQYF

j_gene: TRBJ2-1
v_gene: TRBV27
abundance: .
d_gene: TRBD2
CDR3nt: TGTGCCAGCAGGGCTAGCGGATACAATGAGCAGTTCTTC
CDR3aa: CASRASGYNEQFF

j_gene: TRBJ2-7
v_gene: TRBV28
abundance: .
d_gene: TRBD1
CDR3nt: TGTGCCACCGTAACCGGGACAGGGGTTGAGCAGTACTTC
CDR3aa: CATVTGTGVEQYF

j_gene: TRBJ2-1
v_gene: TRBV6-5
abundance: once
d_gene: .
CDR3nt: TGTGCCAGCAGTTACGGGAGCAACGATGAGCAGTTCTTC
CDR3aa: CASSYGSNDEQFF

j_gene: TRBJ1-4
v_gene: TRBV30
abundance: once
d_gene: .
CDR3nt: TGTGCCGCCACAGGGTTCGAAAAACTGTTTTTT
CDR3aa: CAATGFEKLFF

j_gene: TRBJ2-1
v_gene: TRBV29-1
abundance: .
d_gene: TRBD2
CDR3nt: TGCAGCGCTCTCCCGAGACTAGCGGGACTCAATGAGCAGTTCTTC
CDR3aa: CSALPRLAGLNEQFF

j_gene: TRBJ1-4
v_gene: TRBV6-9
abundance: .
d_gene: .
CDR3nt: TGTGCCAGCAGAGGGGGGGCAGATGAAAAACTGTTTTTT
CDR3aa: CASRGGADEKLFF

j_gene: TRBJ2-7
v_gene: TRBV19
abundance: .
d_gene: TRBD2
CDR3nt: TGTGCCAGTAGTCCTATAGCGGGAAACTCCTACGAGCAGTACTTC
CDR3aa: CASSPIAGNSYEQYF

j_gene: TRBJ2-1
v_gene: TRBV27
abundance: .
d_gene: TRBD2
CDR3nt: TGTGCCAGCTCCTCCACTAGCGGGAGTAAATATGAGCAGTTCTTC
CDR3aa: CASSSTSGSKYEQFF

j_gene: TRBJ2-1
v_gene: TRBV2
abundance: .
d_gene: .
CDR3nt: TGTGCCACCTTGGGCTTAGACAATGAGCAGTTCTTC
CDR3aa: CATLGLDNEQFF

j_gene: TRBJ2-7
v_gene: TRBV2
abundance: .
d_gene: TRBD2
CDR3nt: TGTGCCAGCAGTGAGGGGACTAGCGGGAGCGTGGAGCAGTACTTC
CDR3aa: CASSEGTSGSVEQYF

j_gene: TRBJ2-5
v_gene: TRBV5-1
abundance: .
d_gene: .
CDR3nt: TGCGCCAGCAGCTTGGCCGGGGCGGGAGAGACCCAGTACTTC
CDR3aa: CASSLAGAGETQYF